This entry lists 8 T cell receptor beta chains sequenced from one sample in a study of T-cell reconstitution after alpha-beta-depleted transplantation in children. Notes on the study in general: At one year after transplant, newly produced T cells mostly accounted for T-cell counts and diversity.

Their specific antigens are unknown. Library preparation (for TCRbeta) was performed with unique molecular identifiers. A single record per CDR3 protein comes from TCRdb applying MiXCR to the PCR reads. The sample holds 330,000 or so distinct CDR3 sequences; nearly 8% are singletons and the top ten take 9.1%. Material: peripheral blood, obtained 360 days after TCRalphabeta/CD19-depleted stem cell transplant. These receptors were taken from a female patient aged 2-15 years who had a stem cell transplant for Fanconi anemia, so the T cells may come from the graft donor.

This rearrangement joins TRBV20-1 to TRBJ1-5; a weak D match, TRBD1 (6 bases). The CDR3 contains 12 residues. From germline, CDR1 is DFQATT and CDR2 SNEGSKA (reference sequence). V gave up 7 bases and J gave up 5 bases, with 12 bases separating them. CDR3 region: CSVWEGDQPQHF. The CDR3 coding sequence is TGCAGTGTTTGGGAGGGGGATCAGCCCCAGCATTTT.

The CDR3 protein is CASSYRTNYGYTF. CDR3 bases: TGTGCCAGCAGTTACAGAACTAACTATGGCTACACCTTC. This chain joins TRBV6-5 and TRBJ1-2; no definite D call. Per the germline V gene, CDR1 is MNHEY and CDR2 is SVGAGI. Trimming removed 2 bases from V and 0 bases from J, with 4 bases in between. The CDR3 length is 13 residues.

The sample holds many counts of this clonotype. This chain joins TRBV4-2 and TRBJ2-7, with D perhaps matching TRBD2 (6 bases). V dropped 4 bases and J dropped 1 base, with 14 bases sitting between them. Germline assignment: CDR1 LGHNA and CDR2 YNFKEQ. CDR3 length: 15 residues. CDR3: CASSPRGPESYEQYF. The CDR3 bases are TGTGCCAGCAGCCCGCGGGGTCCTGAATCCTACGAGCAGTACTTC.

There are many counts of this clonotype. The chain joins TRBV9 to TRBJ2-2; TRBD1 matches at 7 bases. V shed 0 bases, J shed 0 bases, and the junction held 5 bases outside the gene matches. The germline V gene encodes CDR1 SGDLS and CDR2 YYNGEE. This CDR3 is built from 17 residues. The CDR3 sequence: CASSVGYRGTNTGELFF. CDR3 in DNA: TGTGCCAGCAGCGTAGGCTACAGGGGAACGAACACCGGGGAGCTGTTTTTT.

This clonotype occurred many times. The chain combines TRBV29-1 with TRBJ2-1; D gene uncertain. The CDR3 sequence is 12 residues long. V lost 6 bases to trimming and J lost 0 bases, with 6 bases between them. Germline assignment: CDR1 SQVTM and CDR2 ANQGSEA. CDR3 DNA sequence: TGCAGCGTCCATAGCTCCTACAATGAGCAGTTCTTC. Its translation: CSVHSSYNEQFF.

This clonotype was observed a handful of times. The V gene is TRBV7-8, the J gene TRBJ1-6; TRBD1 is a possible D gene (6 bases). Trimming removed 5 bases from V and 4 bases from J, with 18 bases in between. CDR1 is SGHVS, CDR2 FQNEAQ, per germline. CDR3 length equals 17 residues. DNA of the CDR3: TGTGCCAGCAGCAGAGACGTAAGACAGGCATATAATTCACCCCTCCACTTT. It translates to CASSRDVRQAYNSPLHF.

There are many counts of this clonotype. The genes are TRBV28 and TRBJ1-2, with D possibly being TRBD1 (6 bases). Germline assignment: CDR1 MDHEN and CDR2 SYDVKM. The ends were cut back, 3 bases at V and 6 bases at J, with 20 bases in the middle. The CDR3 is made up of 16 amino acids. The CDR3 coding sequence is TGTGCCAGCAGTTTCGACAGGCCGCCTCAGGCCCATGGCTACACCTTC. It specifies CASSFDRPPQAHGYTF.

J is TRBJ1-2 and V is TRBV20-1; D is unclear. This CDR3 region has 13 residues. Trimming took off 2 bases at V and 2 bases at J, with 9 bases between the two ends. The germline CDR1 and CDR2 sequences are DFQATT and SNEGSKA (reference sequence). The CDR3 DNA is TGCAGTGCTAGAATCTACAGAAACTATGGCTACACCTTC. It is translated as CSARIYRNYGYTF.